The rows below give T cell receptor beta chains drawn from one sample of a study of CD8 T cells in ankylosing spondylitis. One entry per CDR3 protein results from TCRdb running MiXCR on the 5' RACE reads. The table lists some 200,000 distinct CDR3 sequences, about 6.7% of them singletons. The sequencing sample was made of blood, either unsorted or a sorted T cell fraction (not recorded which). Every receptor here comes from a male donor with ankylosing spondylitis. The CDR3 runs from the conserved cysteine through the conserved F or W. The D gene is left open where the match is weak. The listing skips clone size in some rows; elsewhere it reads once, few, many or a size class.

J gene | clone size | D gene | V gene | CDR3 DNA | CDR3 protein
TRBJ1-5 | few | NA | TRBV6-2/TRBV6-3 | TGTGCCAGCAGCCGGAGACAGGATCAGCCCCAGCATTTT | CASSRRQDQPQHF
TRBJ1-6 | many | NA | TRBV24-1 | TGTGCCACCAGTGATTTGACCGGGCCACCCCTCCACTTT | CATSDLTGPPLHF
TRBJ1-1 | few | NA | TRBV5-5 | TGTGCCAGCACCAGCTTCAGGAGGGGCAACCAAAACACTGAAGCTTTCTTT | CASTSFRRGNQNTEAFF
TRBJ1-5 | many | TRBD1 | TRBV4-2 | TGTGCCAGCAGCCAAGATGGGACAGGGACTTATAGCAATCAGCCCCAGCATTTT | CASSQDGTGTYSNQPQHF
TRBJ1-4 | many | TRBD1 | TRBV4-3 | TGCGCCAGCAGCCAAGGGACAGGGGGAAACGAAAAACTGTTTTTT | CASSQGTGGNEKLFF
TRBJ1-1 | many | NA | TRBV9 | TGTGCCAGCAGCGGATCCGTTATTAAACCTGGGGACACTGAAGCTTTCTTT | CASSGSVIKPGDTEAFF
TRBJ1-1 | NA | TRBD1 | TRBV20-1 | TGCAGTGCTAGAAGGGACAGGGGTTACAACACTGAAGCTTTCTTT | CSARRDRGYNTEAFF
TRBJ2-1 | few | TRBD2 | TRBV7-2 | TGTGCCAGCAGCTTAGCGCTTAGCGGGAGGTCTAGCTCCTACAATGAGCAGTTCTTC | CASSLALSGRSSSYNEQFF
TRBJ2-7 | many | NA | TRBV28 | TGTGCCAGCAGTTTCGCAGTAAGCTCCTACGAGCAGTACTTC | CASSFAVSSYEQYF
TRBJ1-4 | many | NA | TRBV4-1 | TGCGCCAGCAGTCTGACAGAAGAAAAACTGTTTTTT | CASSLTEEKLFF
TRBJ1-2 | many | NA | TRBV6-5 | TGTGCCAGCAGGGGCCCGGACTATGGCTACACCTTC | CASRGPDYGYTF
TRBJ2-7 | few | NA | TRBV19 | TGTGCCAGTAGTATAGCGGACAGCCCCTACGAGCAGTACTTC | CASSIADSPYEQYF
TRBJ2-1 | many | NA | TRBV7-9 | TGTGCCAGCAGCCTAGGGGGGAACTACAATGAGCAGTTCTTC | CASSLGGNYNEQFF
TRBJ2-1 | many | TRBD1 | TRBV20-1 | TGCAGTGCTAGAGCCCTCTGGGACAGCCCCGCATACAATGAGCAGTTCTTC | CSARALWDSPAYNEQFF
TRBJ2-1 | many | NA | TRBV29-1 | TGCAGCGGTATGGTCTACAATGAGCAGTTCTTC | CSGMVYNEQFF
TRBJ2-7 | many | NA | TRBV28 | TGTGCCAGCACTTTTGGGATCGGGACGGTCTACGAGCAGTACTTC | CASTFGIGTVYEQYF
TRBJ1-5 | many | NA | TRBV15 | TGTGCCACCAGCCTCGGTCTTAGCAATCAGCCCCAGCATTTT | CATSLGLSNQPQHF
TRBJ1-5 | many | NA | TRBV2 | TGTGCCAGCAGTACTGGACCGGATAGCAATCAGCCCCAGCATTTT | CASSTGPDSNQPQHF
TRBJ2-5 | many | NA | TRBV9 | TGTGCCAGCAGCGTGGCCCACTCCGGTGAACTCGGAGAGACCCAGTACTTC | CASSVAHSGELGETQYF
TRBJ2-5 | many | NA | TRBV4-3 | TGCGCCAGCAGCCAAGTTCTAGCGTCCCAAGAGACCCAGTACTTC | CASSQVLASQETQYF
TRBJ2-2 | many | NA | TRBV2 | TGTGCCGTCCCCGAGGGGGCGAACACCGGGGAGCTGTTTTTT | CAVPEGANTGELFF
TRBJ2-7 | many | NA | TRBV5-6 | TGTGCCAGCAGTTTAGGGGCAGCCTACGAGCAGTACTTC | CASSLGAAYEQYF
TRBJ2-2 | few | NA | TRBV30 | TGTGCCTGGAGCCCCGCAGAAACCGGGGAGCTGTTTTTT | CAWSPAETGELFF
TRBJ1-1 | many | NA | TRBV19 | TGTGCCAGTAGTTTTTCAGGGTTTAACACTGAAGCTTTCTTT | CASSFSGFNTEAFF
TRBJ1-1 | many | TRBD1 | TRBV9 | TGTGCCAGCAGCGTAGGAAGGGGGCTAGCGGCTGAAGCTTTCTTT | CASSVGRGLAAEAFF
TRBJ2-1 | few | NA | TRBV5-6 | TGTGCCAGCAGCTTGATACTAGATCACAGCAATGAGCAGTTCTTC | CASSLILDHSNEQFF
TRBJ2-1 | many | NA | TRBV4-2 | TGTGCCAGCAGCCAAGAAGGGATCTATGAGCAGTTCTTC | CASSQEGIYEQFF
TRBJ1-5 | many | NA | TRBV2 | TGTGCCAGCAGTGCCCTGGACAGTATCAATCAGCCCCAGCATTTT | CASSALDSINQPQHF
TRBJ1-4 | many | NA | TRBV6-1 | TGTGCCAGCAGTGTCACGAGAGGGAGGAATGAAAAACTGTTTTTT | CASSVTRGRNEKLFF
TRBJ2-1 | many | NA | TRBV4-1 | TGCGCCAGCAGCCAAGATCCGGGGGAATGGGAGCAGTTCTTC | CASSQDPGEWEQFF
TRBJ1-1 | NA | TRBD1 | TRBV5-1 | TGCGCCAGCAGCGACGGGACAGTGAACACTGAAGCTTTCTTT | CASSDGTVNTEAFF
TRBJ2-1 | many | NA | TRBV27 | TGTGCCAGCAGTCGACGGGACACCAACAATGAGCAGTTCTTC | CASSRRDTNNEQFF
TRBJ2-3 | NA | TRBD2 | TRBV9 | TGTGCCAGCAGCGAAGCGGGGGGCCCTGCTAGCACAGATACGCAGTATTTT | CASSEAGGPASTDTQYF
TRBJ2-3 | few | NA | TRBV6-5 | TGTGCCAGCAGTTACGGGGGGACGGGGGATACGCAGTATTTT | CASSYGGTGDTQYF
TRBJ2-5 | NA | TRBD1 | TRBV4-1 | TGCGCCAGCACGAATCGACAGGGAATACAAGAGACCCAGTACTTC | CASTNRQGIQETQYF
TRBJ2-1 | many | NA | TRBV9 | TGTGCCAGCAGCCGTCTTGAGGGAAACAATGAGCAGTTCTTC | CASSRLEGNNEQFF
TRBJ2-7 | many | TRBD2 | TRBV10-2 | TGCGCCAGCAGTGAGTCGACTAGCGGAGCCTACGAGCAGTACTTC | CASSESTSGAYEQYF
TRBJ2-7 | many | NA | TRBV2 | TGTGCCAGCAGGAGACCAGGGGAAGAGCAGTACTTC | CASRRPGEEQYF
TRBJ2-5 | many | NA | TRBV12-3/TRBV12-4 | TGTGCCAGCAGTTTGAACTCAGGGGAGACCCAGTACTTC | CASSLNSGETQYF
TRBJ1-1 | many | TRBD1 | TRBV4-3 | TGCGCCAGCAGCCATGGGACAGGAAACACTGAAGCTTTCTTT | CASSHGTGNTEAFF
TRBJ2-3 | many | NA | TRBV15 | TGTGCCACCAGCAGTGCAGGAGACACAGATACGCAGTATTTT | CATSSAGDTDTQYF
TRBJ1-1 | few | TRBD1 | TRBV7-9 | TGTGCCAGCAGCTTAATAGGACAGGGGGCTTTCAACACTGAAGCTTTCTTT | CASSLIGQGAFNTEAFF
TRBJ1-3 | many | TRBD1 | TRBV15 | TGTGCCACCAGCGGGGGACAGGGGGCGCCCGGAAACACCATATATTTT | CATSGGQGAPGNTIYF
TRBJ2-5 | many | TRBD2 | TRBV6-5 | TGTGCCAGCAGTTACCCGCCCCTCCGGGGGGAAGAGACCCAGTACTTC | CASSYPPLRGEETQYF
TRBJ1-2 | many | TRBD1 | TRBV28 | TGTGCCAGCAGCGGAGGACAGGGGGCCAATGGCTACACCTTC | CASSGGQGANGYTF
TRBJ2-5 | NA | NA | TRBV20-1 | TGCAGTGCTAGAGAAAGGGACACCGCACGGGAGACCCAGTACTTC | CSARERDTARETQYF
TRBJ2-7 | many | NA | TRBV6-2/TRBV6-3 | TGTGCCAGCAGTTCGCTCCGGACATCAGGAGGGACCTACGAGCAGTACTTC | CASSSLRTSGGTYEQYF
TRBJ2-7 | many | NA | TRBV28 | TGTGCCAGCAGTTTATTAGACTCTTCCTACGAGCAGTACTTC | CASSLLDSSYEQYF
TRBJ2-4 | many | NA | TRBV5-5 | TGTGCCACACAGGGTCGAGCTGAAAACATTCAGTACTTC | CATQGRAENIQYF
TRBJ2-2 | NA | NA | TRBV6-1 | TGTGCCAGCAGATTCACCGGGGAGCTGTTTTTT | CASRFTGELFF
TRBJ1-2 | few | NA | TRBV5-6 | TGTGCCAGCAGACTGAGCGGGAGCTATGGCTACACCTTC | CASRLSGSYGYTF
TRBJ1-2 | NA | NA | TRBV5-6 | TGTGCCATGGGCCGCGGGGGAGGCGTCTATGGCTACACCTTC | CAMGRGGGVYGYTF
TRBJ2-7 | many | NA | TRBV28 | TGTGCCAGCAGTTTATCCCCGGACGGTACCTACGAGCAGTACTTC | CASSLSPDGTYEQYF
TRBJ1-5 | few | NA | TRBV25-1 | TGTGCCAGCAGTGTTCCGGACAGCAATCAGCCCCAGCATTTT | CASSVPDSNQPQHF
TRBJ1-1 | many | NA | TRBV6-1 | TGTGCCAGCAGGGAATGGGGCCTACTAGGGCCTGAAGCTTTCTTT | CASREWGLLGPEAFF
TRBJ2-1 | many | TRBD2 | TRBV4-1 | TGCGCCAGCAGCCAAGATCTGCCTAGCGGCTTCCCTAATGAGCAGTTCTTC | CASSQDLPSGFPNEQFF
TRBJ1-5 | many | NA | TRBV20-1 | TGCAGTGCTGGGGACCGACCCACGATGGGGCCCCAGCATTTT | CSAGDRPTMGPQHF